Listed below are T cell receptor beta chains from one sample, sequenced in a study of hypomethylating agent response in myelodysplastic syndrome. Data came from immunoSEQ multiplex PCR; TCRdb stores just in-frame clones and leaves some out. The repertoire has under 3,500 clones, roughly 87% of them found once; the top ten carry 19%. This sample comprised bone marrow, obtained before or after starting hypomethylating agent treatment for myelodysplastic syndrome (not recorded which). The receptor source for this set is a human donor with myelodysplastic syndrome. Both conserved end residues are part of each CDR3. A D gene is named only where the DNA matches it firmly. Rows may omit the clone size; those that give it use once, few, many or a size class.

j_call v_call clone_size d_call cdr3_nt cdr3_aa
TRBJ1-1 TRBV7-9 . . TGTGCCAGCAGCTCGGACAGATCGAGGAACACTGAAGCTTTCTTT CASSSDRSRNTEAFF
TRBJ2-2 TRBV19 . . TGTGCCAGTAGTATTAGGCCGAACACCGGGGAGCTGTTTTTT CASSIRPNTGELFF
TRBJ2-1 TRBV29-1 . . TGCAGCGTTGCTGGCAGGGACTCCTACAATGAGCAGTTCTTC CSVAGRDSYNEQFF
TRBJ2-2 TRBV5-1 . . TGCGCCAGCCGGTGGGCCACCGGGGAGCTGTTTTTT CASRWATGELFF
TRBJ2-1 TRBV7-3 . . TGTGCCAGCAGCTTAAGAGGGGACTTTTCCTACAATGAGCAGTTCTTC CASSLRGDFSYNEQFF
TRBJ2-7 TRBV9 . . TGTGCCAGCGGTAGCGGAACAACCTACGAGCAGTACTTC CASGSGTTYEQYF
TRBJ2-3 TRBV27 . TRBD2 TGTGCCAGCAGTTTCGATGGGACTAGCGAAAACCCAGATACGCAGTATTTT CASSFDGTSENPDTQYF
TRBJ2-7 TRBV28 few . TGTGCCAGCACCACTCCCTCGGCACCAAGCTCCTACGAGCAGTACTTC CASTTPSAPSSYEQYF
TRBJ2-1 TRBV4-2 . . TGTGCCAGCAGCCAACCCAATAGCGGAGAGCAGTTCTTC CASSQPNSGEQFF
TRBJ1-1 TRBV11-2 . . TGTGCCAGCAGCTTAGCGGGGGGATGGAACACTGAAGCTTTCTTT CASSLAGGWNTEAFF
TRBJ2-3 TRBV7-9 . . TGTGCCAGTACCCTCAGTTCAGATACGCAGTATTTT CASTLSSDTQYF
TRBJ2-1 TRBV6-5 . TRBD2 TGTGCCAGCCGAGCGGGAGTGCGGGGGGAGCAGTTCTTC CASRAGVRGEQFF
TRBJ2-7 TRBV19 . . TGTGCCAGTAGTATAGATACAGGGAAGAACTTACTCGAGCAGTACTTC CASSIDTGKNLLEQYF
TRBJ2-2 TRBV29-1 . TRBD2 TGCAGCGTTAGGGGATCTAGCGGGAGTATAACCGGGGAGCTGTTTTTT CSVRGSSGSITGELFF
TRBJ2-7 TRBV6-1 once TRBD2 TGTGCCAGCAGTGAAGTTAGCGGGAGCTCCTACGAGCAGTACTTC CASSEVSGSSYEQYF
TRBJ2-6 TRBV7-3 . TRBD1 TGTGCCAGTTCTCGACAGGGCTTTGGGGCCAACGTCCTGACTTTC CASSRQGFGANVLTF
TRBJ2-7 TRBV27 . . TGTGCCAGCAGTTCCCTCACGGTGTCTCGCCCCGACGAGCAGTACTTC CASSSLTVSRPDEQYF
TRBJ1-2 TRBV27 . TRBD1 TGTGCCAGCAGCCGACATGGACAGGGGGCTGGCTACACCTTC CASSRHGQGAGYTF
TRBJ2-1 TRBV7-3 . . TGTGCCAGCAGCCTGGACGGAAACAATGAGCAGTTCTTC CASSLDGNNEQFF
TRBJ1-2 TRBV9 . . TGTGCCAGCAGCGCTAACTATGGCTACACCTTC CASSANYGYTF
TRBJ2-7 TRBV5-4 few . TGTGCCAGCAGCTTGGAGCGGTCCTACGAGCAGTACTTC CASSLERSYEQYF
TRBJ1-4 TRBV21-1 . . TGTGCCAGCAGCACCAGGACGTCTCCCGGGGATGAAAAACTGTTTTTT CASSTRTSPGDEKLFF
TRBJ2-6 TRBV30 . . TGTGCCTGGAGGGGGTTCTTAGGGGCCAACGTCCTGACTTTC CAWRGFLGANVLTF
TRBJ2-3 TRBV7-2 . . TGTGCCACCCGAGGGGGGGGCACAGATACGCAGTATTTT CATRGGGTDTQYF